This T cell receptor beta chain was profiled in a study of T cell repertoires in cytomegalovirus infection. CDR3 length equals 15 residues. V was trimmed by 5 bases and J by 7 bases, leaving 18 bases between them. MiXCR, run by TCRdb on the reads, gives a single entry per CDR3 protein. Of 650,000 to 900,000 distinct CDR3 sequences listed, approximately 29% were seen once; the top ten hold 9.5% to 15%. This clonotype has ten or more counts. Antigen: not known. The V call is TRBV12-3 or TRBV12-4, the J call TRBJ2-1, with D tentatively TRBD1 (6 bases). This receptor was obtained from a human donor in good health (CMV status not recorded). Some clones in this sample may be carry-over from other donors' samples. The sample in question was cultured CD8+ T cells from PBMCs, obtained from culture after CMV antigen stimulation. This CDR3 is CASSLPGTIGNEQFF. The CDR3 region has the DNA TGTGCCAGCAGTCTACCCGGGACAATCGGTAATGAGCAGTTCTTC.